This T cell receptor beta chain emerged from a study of blood T cell repertoires in COVID-19 (dated by TCRdb to the early 2020s). Background for the entire study: Samples covering the acute and convalescent phases of COVID-19 were provided by collaborators in the United States, Italy and Spain. The material from the prospective study consisted of cDNA or gDNA derived from T cells, B-cell-depleted T cells, or PBMCs. The dataset comprised deeply sampled blood TCRbeta repertoires from subjects exposed to, actively infected with, or recovered from COVID-19. The repertoires were released in a freely available public database intended as a resource for research on the immune response to SARS-CoV-2. The samples were drawn from the first 160 participants of the ongoing ImmuneRACE study and from over a thousand subjects provided by 6 global collaborators. The sample metadata nearly always contained a de-identified subject ID, COVID-19 status, age in years and sex. Where available, HLA class I and class II types were taken from metadata supplied by the sample provider and were not determined by assay-based typing.

V lost 0 bases and J lost 4 bases; the stretch between them is 5 bases long. For CDR1 and CDR2, the germline V gene lists SGDLS and YYNGEE. The CDR3 sequence holds 13 residues, the cysteine and phenylalanine included. CDR3 DNA only is kept here, 39 bases in frame from base 1. TCRbeta CDR3 regions were amplified from genomic DNA using the immunoSEQ Assay, a bias-controlled multiplex PCR. In the source study's methods: The number of nucleated cells in each sample was estimated by amplification of reference gene primers within the assay. To quantify the absolute abundance of each unique TCRbeta CDR3 rearrangement, sequence reads were collapsed and filtered. For each sample, productive Simpson clonality was calculated as the square root of Simpson's diversity index over productive rearrangements. In its TCRdb copy, this immuneACCESS table keeps in-frame sequences only and misses some clones. Where compared with another copy, unresolved V genes explain less than half of these, and the others have no known cause. D and trimming come from the DNA, and the V and J calls and clone size come from that table. For this sample the table gives around 340,000 clones, of which more than 70% were detected only once. The ten largest clonotypes hold 3.5% to 4% of the sample.

Summary of the overall study and its limitations: Clinical and demographic metadata were provided uncurated, with the amount varying by source and participant.

This clone was detected only once. Which antigen it targets is not known. The input lacks base qualities; no much larger clone sits a single base away. At one collaborating source in Seattle, patients were enrolled during active infection and were followed longitudinally through the course of disease. Whole blood was collected in K2EDTA tubes by collaborating institutions according to the institutions' own protocols. For TCRbeta analysis, collaborators shipped samples as frozen whole blood, isolated PBMCs, or DNA extracted from either of those sample types. The material sequenced was peripheral blood. This TCR was sampled from a woman aged 55 to 70 with COVID-19, enrolled during active disease. The rearranged segments are TRBV9 and TRBJ2-1; no D gene is confidently identified. The sequence in DNA is TGTGCCAGCAGCGTAGACATATACAATGAGCAGTTCTTC. This translates into CASSVDIYNEQFF. Reference TRBV9 and TRBJ2-1 genes cover what lies past the CDR3, so the full variable domain is DSGVTQTPKHLITATGQRVTLRCSPRSGDLSVYWYQQSLDQGLQFLIQYYNGEERAKGNILERFSAQQFPDLHSELNLSSLELGDSALYFCASSVDIYNEQFFGPGTRLTVL.